This is a list of T cell receptor beta chains from one sample in a study of PD-1 blockade in classical Hodgkin lymphoma. Clones were sequenced by immunoSEQ multiplex PCR, and TCRdb holds only the in-frame ones, with some missing. The sample shows about 84,000 clones, 89% of them seen only once. The material sequenced was peripheral blood mononuclear cells (PBMCs), taken at baseline. These TCRs come from a human donor with classical Hodgkin lymphoma. The CDR3 runs from the conserved cysteine through the conserved F or W. D genes are given only for firm matches. Size is omitted from some rows. Given values are once, few, many or a class for expanded clones.

j_call clone_size v_call d_call cdr3_nt cdr3_aa
TRBJ2-1 - TRBV11-2 - TGTGCCAGCAGCTTTACCGCCGGGACCACAAGCTCCTACAATGAGCAGTTCTTC CASSFTAGTTSSYNEQFF
TRBJ2-3 - TRBV5-4 TRBD1 TGTGCCAGCAACCCGACAGGGGGCACAGATACGCAGTATTTT CASNPTGGTDTQYF
TRBJ2-1 once TRBV11-3 - TGTGCCAGCAGCTCAGGGAGGCGGGTTATGAATGAGCAGTTCTTC CASSSGRRVMNEQFF
TRBJ2-5 few TRBV5-4 TRBD1 TGTGCCAGCAGCTTGGCGACTGCAGGACAGGGTCATGTAGAGACCCAGTACTTC CASSLATAGQGHVETQYF
TRBJ2-1 - TRBV10-3 TRBD2 TGTGCCATCAGCGCCGCGGGAGGGCGGAATGAGCAGTTCTTC CAISAAGGRNEQFF
TRBJ1-4 once TRBV4-1 - TGCGCCAGCAGCCAAGTACATAATGAAAAACTGTTTTTT CASSQVHNEKLFF
TRBJ1-5 - TRBV11-2 - TGTGCCAGCAGTCACGGGGGCGCCCAGCCCCAGCATTTT CASSHGGAQPQHF
TRBJ2-7 - TRBV4-1 TRBD2 TGCGCCAGCAGGTCGCTAGCGGGATCCTACGAGCAGTACTTC CASRSLAGSYEQYF
TRBJ2-7 - TRBV7-2 - TGTGCCAGCAGCTTAGGAGTCGGGACACCAGCCTACGAGCAGTACTTC CASSLGVGTPAYEQYF
TRBJ1-1 few TRBV28 TRBD1 TGTGCCAGCAGTTCAGGGGGTGGGCACACTGAAGCTTTCTTT CASSSGGGHTEAFF
TRBJ2-1 - TRBV10-1 TRBD2 TGCGCCAGCAGTGAGGGGACTAGCGGGAGGGCTGAGCAGTTCTTC CASSEGTSGRAEQFF
TRBJ2-7 - TRBV27 TRBD1 TGTGCCAGCAGTTCTGACGCCCCGGGACAGAGCTCCTACGAGCAGTACTTC CASSSDAPGQSSYEQYF
TRBJ1-2 - TRBV18 - TGTGCCAGCTCACCATCCCAGGCCCCCAACTATGGCTACACCTTC CASSPSQAPNYGYTF
TRBJ2-7 - TRBV7-2 TRBD2 TGTGCCAGCCTAGATTGGGATAGCGGGATCTACGAGCAGTACTTC CASLDWDSGIYEQYF
TRBJ2-7 - TRBV19 - TGTGCCAGTAGCCCCTCGAGGGGGGGCGGTTACGAGCAGTACTTC CASSPSRGGGYEQYF
TRBJ2-7 - TRBV5-1 TRBD2 TGCGCCAGCAGCCCCGGGACTAGCGGCTATTACGAGCAGTACTTC CASSPGTSGYYEQYF
TRBJ2-3 - TRBV4-1 TRBD1 TGCGCCAGCAGCTCAATTGAACAGGGGTGGACAGATACGCAGTATTTT CASSSIEQGWTDTQYF